These 19 T cell receptor beta chains came from one sample sequenced in a study of cytomegalovirus exposure and HLA in healthy donors listed by TCRdb under 2017. Libraries came from the immunoSEQ multiplex PCR assay. For the multiplex PCR, a mixture combining 60 forward primers for TCR Vbeta segments and 13 reverse primers for TCR Jbeta segments was used. TCRdb holds this immuneACCESS table with in-frame rearrangements only. Some clones are missing; in checked studies, unresolved V genes explain under half, and the rest has no known cause. In all, the sample holds about 120,000 clones, and approximately 74% of those were seen once. The leading ten clones occupy around a tenth of the sample. The sample consisted of PBMCs. Source of these receptors: a woman in her forties or fifties in good health and CMV-seropositive.

The chain recombines TRBV7-2 with TRBJ1-4; D not resolved. The germline V gene has CDR1 SGHTA and CDR2 FQGNSA. The V end was cut by 3 bases, the J end by 8 bases, with 13 bases between. This CDR3 comprises 14 residues. The CDR3 coding sequence is TGTGCCAGCAGCTTTCGGATTGACGGGGAAAAACTGTTTTTT. Protein sequence: CASSFRIDGEKLFF.

This clone was seen once. V gene TRBV7-7 combines with J gene TRBJ2-1; 10 bases are shared with TRBD1. The CDR3 has 14 residues. Germline CDR1 and CDR2: SSHAT and FNYEAQ (reference sequence). With 4 bases clipped from V and 9 bases from J, the junction kept 6 bases outside the gene matches. The CDR3 here is CASSSDRGLGEQFF. CDR3 nucleotides: TGTGCCAGCAGCTCTGACAGGGGGCTTGGTGAGCAGTTCTTC.

The chain couples TRBV4-2 to TRBJ1-2, with 8 bases identical to TRBD1. The germline gives CDR1 LGHNA, CDR2 YNFKEQ. The CDR3 is made up of 13 amino acids. V dropped 4 bases and J dropped 4; count of bases not matched to a gene: 2. The CDR3 is CASSRGTGYGYTF. The CDR3 bases are TGTGCCAGCAGCCGGGGGACAGGCTATGGCTACACCTTC.

The chain links TRBV4-1 to TRBJ2-7, with D tentatively TRBD1 (6 bases). CDR3 length: 15 residues. The ends were cut back, 3 bases at V and 3 bases at J, with 15 bases in the middle. Germline V gene lookup returns CDR1 MGHRA and CDR2 YSYEKL. The CDR3 nucleotides are TGCGCCAGCAGCCATGCCCCGGGACAAAACTACGAGCAGTACTTC. It encodes CASSHAPGQNYEQYF.

The rearrangement uses TRBV7-9 and TRBJ2-1, with a possible D match to TRBD1 (7 bases). V lost 8 bases to trimming and J lost 3 bases, with 26 bases between them. CDR1 and CDR2 (germline): SEHNR, FQNEAQ (reference sequence). The CDR3 covers 18 residues. The CDR3 DNA sequence: TGTGCCAGCCCGACGCGGGACAGCCGCTCGGGGAGCTACAATGAGCAGTTCTTC. Amino acid sequence: CASPTRDSRSGSYNEQFF.

This clone was counted between two and nine times. The chain recombines TRBV6-5 with TRBJ2-1, with 8 bases fitting TRBD1. The CDR3 contains 14 residues. Germline loops: CDR1 MNHEY, CDR2 SVGAGI. With V trimmed by 5 bases and J by 12 bases, 12 bases remained unmatched. The CDR3 sequence is CASSPDRDWYGQFF. For the CDR3, the DNA is TGTGCCAGCAGTCCGGACAGGGATTGGTACGGGCAGTTCTTC.

The V and J genes are TRBV29-1 and TRBJ2-2; TRBD1 agrees at 7 bases. The CDR3 extends over 11 amino acids. J lost 8 bases, V lost 6 bases, and 3 bases had no gene match. In germline, CDR1 is SQVTM, CDR2 ANQGSEA. Here the CDR3 DNA reads TGCAGCGTCGGACAGGTGGGGGAGCTGTTTTTT. Protein product: CSVGQVGELFF.

The V and J genes are TRBV18 and TRBJ1-1, with D possibly TRBD1 on 5 matching bases. The V gene's germline CDR1 is KGHSH and CDR2 LQKENI. Deletions cut 5 bases from V and 6 bases from J, with 10 bases between. The CDR3 spans 12 residues. The CDR3 DNA reads as TGTGCCAGCTCAAACGACAGCCCTGAAGCTTTCTTT. Its protein is CASSNDSPEAFF.

The J gene is TRBJ1-4, the V gene TRBV7-9; D unclear. The germline gives CDR1 SEHNR, CDR2 FQNEAQ (reference sequence). V lost 3 bases, J lost 7 bases, and 12 bases lay in between. The CDR3 consists of 14 residues. CDR3 region: CASSFGREGEKLFF. In DNA form, the CDR3 reads TGTGCCAGCAGCTTTGGGAGGGAAGGTGAAAAACTGTTTTTT.

There are a few counts of this clone. The rearrangement uses TRBV7-9 and TRBJ1-4; perhaps TRBD1 as D (5 bases). Trimming removed 5 bases at V and 8 bases at J, with 18 bases between. This CDR3 region has 15 residues. Germline V gene sequence: CDR1 SEHNR, CDR2 FQNEAQ (reference sequence). This CDR3 is CASSEQGQRGEKLFF. The CDR3 DNA reads as TGTGCCAGCAGCGAGCAGGGTCAGCGGGGCGAAAAACTGTTTTTT.

V is TRBV5-6 and J is TRBJ1-2; D gene uncertain. This CDR3 comprises 13 residues. Germline V lookup: CDR1 SGHDT, CDR2 YYEEEE. V gave up 0 bases and J gave up 12 bases, with 15 bases separating them. Here the CDR3 DNA reads TGTGCCAGCAGCTTGGGGGTTGGGCCCGGTGACACCTTC. Its protein product is CASSLGVGPGDTF.

This clone was seen a few times. The CDR3 loop reads CASSESGQNYGYTF. Here the CDR3 DNA reads TGTGCCAGCAGTGAAAGCGGTCAGAACTATGGCTACACCTTC. The chain employs TRBV2 and TRBJ1-2, with unresolved D. This CDR3 has 14 amino acids. Trimming took 2 bases from V and 2 from J, leaving 9 bases between them. Germline CDR1 SNHLY, CDR2 FYNNEI.

This clone was counted a single time. This chain uses TRBV27 with TRBJ1-1; no firm D call. The CDR3 sequence is 14 residues long. V was cut by 8 bases and J by 3 bases, with 16 bases left in between. CDR1 MNHEY and CDR2 SMNVEV come from the germline V gene (reference sequence). CDR3 bases: TGTGCCAGCGGGTACAGAGGGCTTGACACTGAAGCTTTCTTT. Its translation: CASGYRGLDTEAFF.

The rearrangement uses TRBV7-7 and TRBJ2-3; D gene ambiguous. The CDR3 loop spans 16 amino acids. Trimming took 5 bases from V and 1 from J, leaving 16 bases between them. CDR1 and CDR2 from the germline V gene are SSHAT and FNYEAQ (reference sequence). CDR3 DNA sequence: TGTGCCAGCAGCCCTCTGCGCGGATACGGCACAGATACGCAGTATTTT. This codes for CASSPLRGYGTDTQYF.

The genes are TRBV7-8 and TRBJ1-6; a weak D match, TRBD1 (5 bases). The CDR3 loop spans 15 amino acids. Germline CDR1 is SGHVS and CDR2 is FQNEAQ. Trimming stripped 5 bases from V and 4 bases from J, with 12 bases between. For the CDR3, the DNA is TGTGCCAGCAGCCAAAGACAGTCTTATAATTCACCCCTCCACTTT. It is translated as CASSQRQSYNSPLHF. The whole variable domain, filled in from reference TRBV7-8 and TRBJ1-6, reads GAGVSQSPRYKVAKRGQDVALRCDPISGHVSLFWYQQALGQGPEFLTYFQNEAQLDKSGLPSDRFFAERPEGSVSTLKIQRTQQEDSAVYLCASSQRQSYNSPLHFGNGTRLTVT.

The chain uses TRBV10-2 and TRBJ2-5, with 10 bases aligning to TRBD2. Per the germline V gene, CDR1 is WSHSY and CDR2 is SAAADI. With V trimmed by 2 bases and J by 7 bases, 7 bases remained unmatched. The length of the CDR3 is 15 residues. The CDR3 here is CASSEAGTSDSTQYF. The CDR3 DNA sequence: TGCGCCAGCAGTGAGGCTGGGACTAGCGACTCGACCCAGTACTTC.

This chain links TRBV28 with TRBJ1-1; the match to TRBD1 covers 11 bases. The CDR3 sequence is 16 residues long. The germline CDR1 and CDR2 sequences are MDHEN and SYDVKM. The V and J ends lost 8 bases and 5 bases, in that order; junction bases with no gene match: 13. Written as DNA, the CDR3 is TGTGCCAGCCCCAGGACAGGGGGCTTTGAGGGGACTGAAGCTTTCTTT. Translated: CASPRTGGFEGTEAFF. The variable domain in full, completed from reference TRBV28 and TRBJ1-1, reads DVKVTQSSRYLVKRTGEKVFLECVQDMDHENMFWYRQDPGLGLRLIYFSYDVKMKEKGDIPEGYSVSREKKERFSLILESASTNQTSMYLCASPRTGGFEGTEAFFGQGTRLTVV.

The sample holds one count of this clone. V and J are TRBV18 and TRBJ1-5; D might be TRBD1 (5 bases). Germline loops: CDR1 KGHSH, CDR2 LQKENI. The CDR3 runs 14 residues. The ends were cut back, 6 bases at V and 6 bases at J, with 15 bases in the middle. The CDR3: CASSDGLQGQPQHF. CDR3 bases: TGTGCCAGCTCGGACGGGCTTCAGGGTCAGCCCCAGCATTTT.

V is TRBV19 and J is TRBJ2-3; perhaps TRBD2 as D (5 bases). V lost 5 bases and J 4 bases, leaving 16 bases between the germline ends. The CDR3 runs to 15 residues. Germline V CDR1 and CDR2: LNHDA, SQIVND (reference sequence). The CDR3 nucleotides are TGTGCCAGTAGTGCCGGAGGAGAGGGTCCAGATACGCAGTATTTT. Its protein is CASSAGGEGPDTQYF.